This T cell receptor (beta chain) is from a study of blood T cell repertoires in COVID-19. Looked up from germline, CDR1 is LGHNA and CDR2 is YSLEER. The CDR3 covers 16 residues. The V end lost 1 base, the J end lost 7 bases, and 16 bases lay between the germline ends. Sequenced by immunoSEQ multiplex PCR; TCRdb stores in-frame clones only, minus some. Among a few hundred thousand clones listed, 85% to 90% were seen once. The source is a man younger than 35 who had recovered from COVID-19. Sequencing was done on a sample of PBMCs or T cells enriched from blood (not recorded which). The chain has TRBV4-3 and TRBJ1-4; tentative D call: TRBD1 (6 bases). This CDR3 reads CASSQVGGAQGEKLFF. Written as DNA, the CDR3 is TGCGCCAGCAGCCAAGTGGGGGGGGCGCAGGGTGAAAAACTGTTTTTT.